The next 26 T cell receptor beta chains were all read from a single sample in a study of T cell responses to AZD1222 COVID-19 vaccine. Assay used: immunoSEQ multiplex PCR; TCRdb lists only in-frame clones, some missing. This table has 120,000 or so clones, about 90% appearing once. Sequenced material: peripheral blood, taken 28 days after the second AZD1222 dose. These receptors all come from an adult who received the AZD1222 COVID-19 vaccine.

The table lists this clone with a few counts. The chain carries TRBV7-9 and TRBJ2-2; no clear D. The CDR3 has 15 residues. Germline CDR1 and CDR2: SEHNR and FQNEAQ (reference sequence). V lost 1 base to trimming and J lost 1 base, with 7 bases between them. CDR3 sequence (DNA): TGTGCCAGCAGCTTAGGGGCAGGGAACACCGGGGAGCTGTTTTTT. Protein product: CASSLGAGNTGELFF.

The V call is TRBV6-5, the J call TRBJ1-3, with D uncertain. The germline V gene has CDR1 MNHEY and CDR2 SVGAGI. The V end was cut by 2 bases, the J end by 0 bases, with 11 bases between. The CDR3 length is 16 residues. CDR3 bases: TGTGCCAGCAGTTACAGTAGGCCGAGCTCTGGAAACACCATATATTTT. This sequence encodes CASSYSRPSSGNTIYF.

The chain recombines TRBV15 with TRBJ1-1, with TRBD1 matching over 9 bases. The ends lost 1 base at V and 4 bases at J; junction bases unmatched: 4. The CDR3 sequence is 15 residues long. CDR1 and CDR2 (germline): LNHNV, YYDKDF (reference sequence). CDR3 loop: CATSRGHRGLTEAFF. The CDR3 DNA is TGTGCCACCAGCAGAGGTCACAGGGGGCTCACTGAAGCTTTCTTT.

The V and J genes are TRBV28 and TRBJ1-1, with D uncertain. Trimming took off 6 bases at V and 6 bases at J, with 17 bases between the two ends. The CDR3 is 14 residues long. The germline CDR1 and CDR2 sequences are MDHEN and SYDVKM. For the CDR3, the DNA is TGTGCCAGCAGCCCCGTCGGTGTTAGCGCTGAAGCTTTCTTT. This encodes CASSPVGVSAEAFF.

The chain combines TRBV3-1 (or the pseudogene TRBV3-2) with TRBJ2-5; 10 bases align to TRBD1. Per germline, CDR1 LGHDT and CDR2 YNNKEL (reference sequence). CDR3 length equals 15 residues. After removal of 4 bases from V and 5 bases from J, the junction contained 7 bases not matched to a gene. CDR3 amino acids: CASSLAGQGLETQYF. CDR3 bases: TGTGCCAGCAGCCTAGCGGGACAGGGGTTGGAGACCCAGTACTTC.

V and J are TRBV15 and TRBJ1-2, with D perhaps matching TRBD1 (5 bases). The germline V and J ends were trimmed by 0 bases and 2 bases, with 10 bases remaining between them. CDR3 length equals 15 residues. Germline V lookup: CDR1 LNHNV, CDR2 YYDKDF (reference sequence). CDR3 protein: CATSRDRRGNYGYTF. CDR3 nucleotides: TGTGCCACCAGCAGAGATCGTCGGGGGAACTATGGCTACACCTTC.

The chain recombines TRBV27 with TRBJ1-6; 8 bases agree with TRBD1. V dropped 2 bases and J dropped 3; count of bases not matched to a gene: 9. The CDR3 sequence is 18 residues long. Germline V gene data show CDR1 as MNHEY and CDR2 as SMNVEV (reference sequence). CDR3 sequence: CASSLNPGQAYYNSPLHF. CDR3 coding DNA: TGTGCCAGCAGTTTAAACCCGGGACAGGCTTACTATAATTCACCCCTCCACTTT.

The V call is TRBV7-6, the J call TRBJ2-1; D is undetermined. With 8 bases removed from V and 8 bases from J, the gap between germline ends came to 22 bases. Germline loops: CDR1 SGHVS, CDR2 FNYEAQ. This CDR3 has 15 amino acids. CDR3 residues: CASGVRAAPGDEQFF. The CDR3 nucleotides are TGTGCCAGCGGGGTAAGGGCTGCTCCTGGGGATGAGCAGTTCTTC. The whole variable domain, remainder taken from reference TRBV7-6 and TRBJ2-1, is GAGVSQSPRYKVTKRGQDVALRCDPISGHVSLYWYRQALGQGPEFLTYFNYEAQQDKSGLPNDRFSAERPEGSISTLTIQRTEQRDSAMYRCASGVRAAPGDEQFFGPGTRLTVL.

The CDR3 coding sequence is TGTGCCAGCTCAGTTTCAGGGGTTGGCTACACCTTC. Translated: CASSVSGVGYTF. The chain employs TRBV28 and TRBJ1-2, with D maybe TRBD1 (6 bases). The CDR3 has 12 amino acids. With 8 bases removed from V and 7 bases from J, the gap between germline ends came to 14 bases. Germline CDR1 MDHEN, CDR2 SYDVKM.

The chain employs TRBV6-1 and TRBJ1-2, with TRBD1 as a possible D gene (6 bases). The germline CDR1 and CDR2 sequences are MNHNS and SASEGT. V lost 3 bases and J 2 bases, leaving 13 bases between the germline ends. CDR3 size: 15 residues. This CDR3 is CASSDPRGPNYGYTF. DNA of the CDR3: TGTGCCAGCAGTGACCCCAGGGGCCCCAACTATGGCTACACCTTC.

The chain carries TRBV6-5 and TRBJ1-5; TRBD1 aligns across 11 bases. CDR1 MNHEY and CDR2 SVGAGI come from the germline V gene. This CDR3 region has 15 residues. V lost 7 bases, J lost 5 bases, and 7 bases stayed unmatched. This CDR3 is CASNRGQGAHQPQHF. CDR3 sequence (DNA): TGTGCCAGCAACAGAGGACAGGGGGCTCATCAGCCCCAGCATTTT.

This rearrangement joins TRBV2 to TRBJ2-3; 8 bases agree with TRBD2. Germline values: CDR1 SNHLY, CDR2 FYNNEI. V lost 8 bases, J lost 3 bases, and 7 bases stayed unmatched. The CDR3 is 14 residues long. The CDR3: CASSGGGTTDTQYF. The CDR3 DNA sequence: TGTGCCAGCTCGGGCGGGGGGACAACAGATACGCAGTATTTT.

This clone was recorded a few times. This chain connects TRBV2 to TRBJ1-3, with no clear D. V was cut by 1 base and J by 4 bases, with 14 bases left in between. CDR3 length: 16 amino acids. The germline V gene encodes CDR1 SNHLY and CDR2 FYNNEI. The CDR3 loop is CASSEEGGLTGNTIYF. Written as DNA, the CDR3 is TGTGCCAGCAGTGAAGAGGGAGGGCTGACCGGAAACACCATATATTTT.

This chain joins TRBV11-2 and TRBJ2-7; D is perhaps TRBD1 (5 bases). V lost 4 bases and J 3 bases, leaving 16 bases between the germline ends. This CDR3 has 15 residues. The germline CDR1 and CDR2 sequences are SGHAT and FQNNGV. The CDR3 nucleotides are TGTGCCAGCAGCTCACCCCGGACAAGGTACTACGAGCAGTACTTC. Its translation is CASSSPRTRYYEQYF.

V and J are TRBV12-3 or TRBV12-4 and TRBJ1-1; 7 bases agree with TRBD1. The V segment lost 6 bases and the J segment 3 bases; nucleotides outside the gene matches: 4. The CDR3 length is 13 residues. This CDR3 is CASSRDSYTEAFF. As DNA, the CDR3 is TGTGCCAGCAGCCGGGACAGCTACACTGAAGCTTTCTTT.

The CDR3 region is CSVEAGPGEQFF. In nucleotides, the CDR3 is TGCAGCGTTGAAGCAGGGCCTGGTGAGCAGTTCTTC. The chain employs TRBV29-1 and TRBJ2-1, with D tentatively TRBD1 (5 bases). Trimming removed 1 base at V and 9 bases at J, with 10 bases between. The CDR3 is made up of 12 amino acids. Germline V gene lookup returns CDR1 SQVTM and CDR2 ANQGSEA.

V and J are TRBV28 and TRBJ2-2; either TRBD1 or TRBD2 may supply D (5 bases each). Trimming left V 2 bases short and J 7 bases short, with 11 bases between. CDR3 length: 14 residues. Per the germline V gene, CDR1 is MDHEN and CDR2 is SYDVKM. CDR3 sequence (DNA): TGTGCCAGCAGTTTAAGAGGGGCGGGCGGGGAGCTGTTTTTT. It yields the protein CASSLRGAGGELFF.

The chain has TRBV7-6 and TRBJ2-7; D is uncertain. V lost 4 bases, J lost 7 bases, and 17 bases lay in between. This CDR3 has 14 amino acids. CDR1 and CDR2 (germline): SGHVS, FNYEAQ. In DNA, the CDR3 is TGTGCCAGCAGCTCCAGGAGTGGAGAGATAGAGCAGTACTTC. It specifies CASSSRSGEIEQYF.

The chain links TRBV5-1 to TRBJ1-2, with D possibly being TRBD1 (6 bases). The CDR3 contains 15 residues. Germline V gene data show CDR1 as SGHRS and CDR2 as YFSETQ. V was trimmed by 0 bases and J by 9 bases, leaving 18 bases between them. The DNA for the CDR3 is TGCGCCAGCAGCTTGGGGGGGACATCCGAGTACAGCTACACCTTC. Its translation is CASSLGGTSEYSYTF. Together with reference TRBV5-1 and TRBJ1-2, the CDR3 gives the full variable domain: KAGVTQTPRYLIKTRGQQVTLSCSPISGHRSVSWYQQTPGQGLQFLFEYFSETQRNKGNFPGRFSGRQFSNSRSEMNVSTLELGDSALYLCASSLGGTSEYSYTFGSGTRLTVV.

This clone appeared once. The rearrangement links TRBV2 to TRBJ2-1; 10 bases align to TRBD2. The CDR3 is made up of 14 amino acids. Looked up from germline, CDR1 is SNHLY and CDR2 is FYNNEI. With V trimmed by 8 bases and J by 7 bases, 8 bases remained unmatched. The CDR3 is CASEVLAGMNEQFF. DNA for the CDR3: TGTGCCAGCGAAGTACTAGCGGGAATGAATGAGCAGTTCTTC.

Points on this clone: A read error may account for a junction end that differs from germline. The chain carries TRBV7-7 and TRBJ2-1; 8 bases match TRBD2. CDR1 and CDR2 (germline): SSHAT, FNYEAQ (reference sequence). The CDR3 is 14 amino acids. The CDR3 nucleotides read TGTGCTAGCAGCTTAGAGCGGGGGACCGGTGAGCAGTTCTTC. Protein sequence: CASSLERGTGEQFF.

This chain connects TRBV20-1 to TRBJ2-1; no clear D gene. The CDR3 is 10 residues long. Germline CDR1 reads DFQATT; CDR2 reads SNEGSKA (reference sequence). Between the trimmed V and J ends, which lost 2 bases and 9 bases, there was a span of 5 bases. CDR3 region: CSARPREQFF. CDR3 sequence (DNA): TGCAGTGCTAGACCCCGTGAGCAGTTCTTC.

The genes are TRBV6-6 and TRBJ1-6, with TRBD1 as a possible D gene (6 bases). CDR1 MNHNY and CDR2 SVGAGI come from the germline V gene (reference sequence). The ends were cut back, 7 bases at V and 7 bases at J, with 11 bases in the middle. The CDR3 runs to 13 residues. The CDR3 loop is CASTGTPNSPLHF. CDR3 sequence (DNA): TGTGCCAGCACCGGGACACCGAATTCACCCCTCCACTTT.

J is TRBJ2-1 and V is TRBV24-1; D ambiguous. The CDR3 consists of 12 residues. Per the germline V gene, CDR1 is KGHDR and CDR2 is SFDVKD. Trimming took 7 bases from V and 5 from J, leaving 8 bases between them. The CDR3 loop is CATSLGNNEQFF. DNA of the CDR3: TGTGCCACCAGCCTGGGGAACAATGAGCAGTTCTTC.

The rearrangement uses TRBV5-1 and TRBJ2-5; TRBD2 is a possible D gene (5 bases). The CDR3 extends over 13 amino acids. Germline CDR1 is SGHRS and CDR2 is YFSETQ. Deletions cut 0 bases from V and 4 bases from J, with 7 bases between. The CDR3 loop is CASSLGGGETQYF. The CDR3 nucleotides are TGCGCCAGCAGCTTGGGAGGAGGAGAGACCCAGTACTTC.

V gene TRBV3-1 (or the pseudogene TRBV3-2) combines with J gene TRBJ2-1; TRBD2 matches 10 bases. In germline, CDR1 is LGHDT, CDR2 YNNKEL (reference sequence). This CDR3 region has 16 residues. With 2 bases clipped from V and 8 bases from J, the junction kept 9 bases outside the gene matches. The CDR3, as DNA: TGTGCCAGCAGCCAAAGGAGGCCTAGCGGGGGTGATGAGCAGTTCTTC. Protein sequence: CASSQRRPSGGDEQFF.